The next 32 T cell receptor beta chains were all read from a single sample in a study of T cells in Graves' hyperthyroidism and ophthalmopathy. Amplification of TCR beta CDR3 regions used RNA as the template. RT-PCR in the first round (using the HTBI primer set) targeted the TCR CDR3. TCRdb analysed the multiplex PCR reads with MiXCR anew, one entry per CDR3 protein. This sample has hundreds of thousands of distinct CDR3 sequences, with about 14% found just once. Sequencing was performed on blood. These receptors originate from a woman in her twenties or thirties with Graves' hyperthyroidism that later progressed to Graves' ophthalmopathy.

V usage is TRBV10-3 and J usage is TRBJ2-3; 8 bases match TRBD2. Germline CDR1 reads ENHRY; CDR2 reads SYGVKD. V lost 4 bases, J lost 4 bases, and 7 bases stayed unmatched. This CDR3 is 15 amino acids long. CDR3 DNA: TGTGCCATCAGTGGGACGGGAGGGCCTTCAGATACGCAGTATTTT. The encoded protein is CAISGTGGPSDTQYF.

This chain's CDR3 is CASSYLRENTEAFF. CDR3 DNA sequence: TGTGCCAGCAGTTACTTACGGGAGAACACTGAAGCTTTCTTT. This chain uses TRBV9 with TRBJ1-1; D is ambiguous. Germline V gene data show CDR1 as SGDLS and CDR2 as YYNGEE. CDR3 length: 14 amino acids. V was clipped by 5 bases and J by 1 base, with 12 bases between them.

This clonotype showed up many times. The chain recombines TRBV12-3 or TRBV12-4 with TRBJ2-1, with TRBD2 matching over 8 bases. The ends lost 6 bases at V and 1 base at J; junction bases unmatched: 5. The CDR3 loop spans 15 amino acids. CDR3 sequence: CASRVSGRSYNEQFF. The CDR3 DNA follows: TGTGCCAGCAGGGTAAGCGGGAGATCCTACAATGAGCAGTTCTTC.

This clonotype was found a few times. The CDR3 here is CASSLGDAPYEQYF. In DNA, the CDR3 is TGTGCCAGCAGCTTAGGTGACGCCCCCTACGAGCAGTACTTC. This sequence joins TRBV7-2 and TRBJ2-7; the D is unclear. The CDR3 extends over 14 amino acids. Germline loops: CDR1 SGHTA, CDR2 FQGNSA. The ends were cut back, 1 base at V and 2 bases at J, with 9 bases in the middle.

This sequence joins TRBV12-3 or TRBV12-4 and TRBJ2-2; TRBD1 might be the D (6 bases). There are 16 residues in the CDR3. V lost 2 bases to trimming and J lost 2 bases, with 12 bases between them. In DNA, the CDR3 is TGTGCCAGCAGTTTAAGGGGGACCCCTAACACCGGGGAGCTGTTTTTT. Residues: CASSLRGTPNTGELFF.

This clonotype was recorded at least ten times. The chain uses TRBV18 and TRBJ1-2; D is undetermined. The CDR3 is 12 residues long. Germline V gene sequence: CDR1 KGHSH, CDR2 LQKENI. V lost 2 bases and J lost 8, with 9 bases in between. The CDR3, as DNA: TGTGCCAGCTCACCAAGGGCAGAAGGCTACACCTTC. This translates into CASSPRAEGYTF.

This clonotype has only a few counts. The chain carries TRBV9 and TRBJ1-4; weak D call: TRBD1 (6 bases). V lost 5 bases to trimming and J lost 10 bases, with 15 bases between them. The germline CDR1 and CDR2 sequences are SGDLS and YYNGEE. The CDR3 is 13 residues long. The CDR3, as DNA: TGTGCCAGCAGAGGGGGGCAGGGTGGAAAACTGTTTTTT. Its protein is CASRGGQGGKLFF.

In its sample, this clonotype was seen many times. This sequence joins TRBV3-1 and TRBJ1-1, with D possibly TRBD1 on 5 matching bases. CDR1 LGHDT and CDR2 YNNKEL come from the germline V gene (reference sequence). Trimming removed 1 base at V and 8 bases at J, with 17 bases between. This CDR3 region has 15 residues. The CDR3 DNA is TGTGCCAGCAGCCAAGCCCCCTTTGGGGCGGGAGAAGCTTTCTTT. Translated: CASSQAPFGAGEAFF.

This clonotype has a single count. The chain uses TRBV4-1 and TRBJ1-5; D remains ambiguous. This CDR3 region has 15 residues. Germline V lookup: CDR1 MGHRA, CDR2 YSYEKL. Trimming removed 0 bases at V and 6 bases at J, with 12 bases between. The CDR3 protein is CASSQDEGWGQPQHF. The CDR3 region has the DNA TGCGCCAGCAGCCAAGATGAGGGTTGGGGTCAGCCCCAGCATTTT.

This clonotype was observed at least ten times. This chain joins TRBV4-3 and TRBJ2-1; possible D gene TRBD2, 6 bases. The CDR3 consists of 15 residues. V lost 4 bases to trimming and J lost 2 bases, with 12 bases between them. The germline gives CDR1 LGHNA, CDR2 YSLEER. CDR3 bases: TGCGCCAGCAGCCGGGGGGATGTTACCTACAATGAGCAGTTCTTC. It is translated as CASSRGDVTYNEQFF.

This clonotype was found a few times. This chain links TRBV9 with TRBJ1-6; D is unclear. The CDR3 sequence is 17 residues long. Trimming shortened V by 3 bases and J by 5 bases, and 18 bases separated the two germline ends. CDR1 SGDLS and CDR2 YYNGEE come from the germline V gene. The CDR3: CASSAPPGKGNNSPLHF. The DNA for the CDR3 is TGTGCCAGCAGCGCCCCTCCGGGGAAGGGAAATAATTCACCCCTCCACTTT.

This clonotype showed up many times. The chain couples TRBV14 to TRBJ2-1, with 14 bases lining up with TRBD2. V trimming: 6 bases; J trimming: 1 base; junction bases outside the gene matches: 5. Germline V gene data show CDR1 as SGHDN and CDR2 as FVKESK. CDR3 length: 17 amino acids. The CDR3 sequence is CASRATSGRVSYNEQFF. The CDR3 DNA sequence: TGTGCCAGCAGAGCGACTAGCGGGAGGGTATCCTACAATGAGCAGTTCTTC.

This clonotype was seen repeatedly, ten times or more. J is TRBJ1-5 and V is TRBV6-8, with no clear D. V dropped 0 bases and J dropped 2 bases, with 11 bases sitting between them. This CDR3 has 16 amino acids. Germline CDR1 is MNHGY and CDR2 is SAAAGT. CDR3 nucleotide sequence: TGTGCCAGCAGTTACTCGCGCGGGTTTGGCAATCAGCCCCAGCATTTT. This encodes CASSYSRGFGNQPQHF.

At least ten counts were recorded for this clonotype. This sequence joins TRBV7-9 and TRBJ1-6; unclear D gene. CDR3 length: 14 amino acids. Looked up from germline, CDR1 is SEHNR and CDR2 is FQNEAQ (reference sequence). Trimming removed 10 bases from V and 5 bases from J, with 15 bases in between. The CDR3, as DNA: TGTGCCATCGGTCCGAGATCAGATAATTCACCCCTCCACTTT. Translated, it gives CAIGPRSDNSPLHF.

J is TRBJ2-7 and V is TRBV12-3 or TRBV12-4; D assignment may be TRBD1 or TRBD2 (5 bases each). CDR3 size: 15 residues. The V gene lost 5 bases and the J gene lost 2 bases, with 16 bases spanning the gap. The CDR3 is CASSPGPESPYEQYF. DNA of the CDR3: TGTGCCAGCAGTCCGGGACCAGAAAGCCCCTACGAGCAGTACTTC.

The CDR3: CASSQDKGTGELFF. The DNA of the CDR3 is TGCGCCAGCAGCCAAGATAAGGGTACCGGGGAGCTGTTTTTT. V and J are TRBV4-3 and TRBJ2-2; no reliable D call. CDR3 length equals 14 residues. Trimming left V 0 bases short and J 5 bases short, with 7 bases between. Germline CDR1 reads LGHNA; CDR2 reads YSLEER.

This clonotype was detected many times. Written as DNA, the CDR3 is TGTGCCAGCAGCAGGAGAGGGACAGGGGGCGGTGAGCAGTACTTC. This codes for CASSRRGTGGGEQYF. This sequence joins TRBV13 and TRBJ2-7; 12 positions match TRBD1. Looked up from germline, CDR1 is PRHDT and CDR2 is FYEKMQ (reference sequence). V lost 5 bases to trimming and J lost 7 bases; unmatched junction nucleotides: 9. This CDR3 spans 15 amino acids.

The sample holds a few counts of this clonotype. The V gene is TRBV19, the J gene TRBJ1-4, with D tentatively TRBD1 (5 bases). The V gene's germline CDR1 is LNHDA and CDR2 SQIVND (reference sequence). The CDR3 extends over 13 amino acids. Trimming removed 9 bases at V and 6 bases at J, with 14 bases between. CDR3: CASRGVYHEKLFF. The CDR3 region has the DNA TGTGCCAGCAGAGGGGTATATCATGAAAAACTGTTTTTT.

The CDR3 region has the DNA TGTGCCAGCAGCCTACTAGTTGCGGATGAGCAGTTCTTC. It encodes CASSLLVADEQFF. This chain connects TRBV7-9 to TRBJ2-1; a weak D match, TRBD2 (5 bases). The V gene lost 5 bases and the J gene lost 8 bases, with 13 bases spanning the gap. Per germline, CDR1 SEHNR and CDR2 FQNEAQ (reference sequence). The CDR3 is 13 amino acids. Combining the CDR3 with reference TRBV7-9 and TRBJ2-1 gives the whole variable domain DTGVSQNPRHKITKRGQNVTFRCDPISEHNRLYWYRQTLGQGPEFLTYFQNEAQLEKSRLLSDRFSAERPKGSFSTLEIQRTEQGDSAMYLCASSLLVADEQFFGPGTRLTVL.

This clonotype has a count of ten or more. The chain carries TRBV28 and TRBJ1-5, with TRBD1 as a possible D gene (6 bases). This CDR3 spans 16 amino acids. The V and J ends lost 4 bases and 3 bases respectively, with 16 bases between them. The germline CDR1 and CDR2 sequences are MDHEN and SYDVKM. CDR3 sequence reads: CASSSSQGIDNQPQHF. Here the CDR3 DNA reads TGTGCCAGCAGTTCCTCACAGGGTATCGACAATCAGCCCCAGCATTTT.

This clonotype was observed at least ten times. The chain links TRBV20-1 to TRBJ2-1, with TRBD2 matching over 11 bases. CDR3 length equals 14 residues. Germline CDR1 is DFQATT and CDR2 is SNEGSKA (reference sequence). After removal of 8 bases from V and 5 bases from J, the junction contained 8 bases not matched to a gene. In DNA, the CDR3 is TGCAGTCCAAGGGGGACTAGCGGACACAATGAGCAGTTCTTC. It codes for CSPRGTSGHNEQFF.

Many counts were recorded for this clonotype. The rearrangement joins TRBV6-1 to TRBJ2-7; D is unclear. The CDR3 totals 13 residues. The V end lost 8 bases, the J end lost 4 bases, and 15 bases lay between the germline ends. Germline-derived CDR1 and CDR2 are MNHNS and SASEGT. CDR3 DNA sequence: TGTGCCAGCTGGAAGTCAGAAACTTACGAGCAGTACTTC. It encodes CASWKSETYEQYF.

The genes are TRBV20-1 and TRBJ2-7, with 11 bases fitting TRBD2. V was clipped by 6 bases and J by 2 bases; unmatched bases: 6. Germline lookup yields CDR1 DFQATT and CDR2 SNEGSKA (reference sequence). This CDR3 spans 14 amino acids. The CDR3 DNA reads TGCAGTGCCGCGCCACTAGCGGGAGCCTACGAGCAGTACTTC. This codes for CSAAPLAGAYEQYF.

The V call is TRBV19, the J call TRBJ1-1; no clear D. Trimming shortened V by 8 bases and J by 0 bases, and 19 bases separated the two germline ends. Germline lookup yields CDR1 LNHDA and CDR2 SQIVND (reference sequence). The CDR3 has 16 residues. CDR3: CASSNTVGGMNTEAFF. CDR3 bases: TGTGCCAGTTCTAACACTGTCGGCGGAATGAACACTGAAGCTTTCTTT.

In this sample, this clonotype turned up a few times. This chain connects TRBV4-1 to TRBJ2-7; 7 bases match TRBD1. The CDR3 has 14 residues. With V trimmed by 4 bases and J by 5 bases, 8 bases remained unmatched. Germline lookup yields CDR1 MGHRA and CDR2 YSYEKL. CDR3 sequence (DNA): TGCGCCAGCAGCCCTTACAGGGGATCGGACGAGCAGTACTTC. It yields the protein CASSPYRGSDEQYF.

The sample holds many counts of this clonotype. This chain links TRBV19 with TRBJ2-7, with D possibly matching TRBD2 (6 bases). The CDR3 runs 16 residues. Trimming took off 4 bases at V and 2 bases at J, with 18 bases between the two ends. Germline lookup yields CDR1 LNHDA and CDR2 SQIVND (reference sequence). The CDR3 sequence: CASSTYGGDGAYEQYF. CDR3 DNA sequence: TGTGCCAGTAGTACCTATGGAGGGGACGGGGCCTACGAGCAGTACTTC.

This clonotype has more than one count but fewer than ten. V and J are TRBV19 and TRBJ2-7, with D possibly matching TRBD2 (5 bases). This CDR3 contains 13 residues. V was pared by 1 base and J by 3 bases, with 7 bases between. The germline V gene encodes CDR1 LNHDA and CDR2 SQIVND (reference sequence). This CDR3 is CASSIGRDYEQYF. The CDR3 nucleotides are TGTGCCAGTAGTATAGGCCGGGACTACGAGCAGTACTTC.

The gene calls are TRBV15 and TRBJ2-1, with 10 bases lining up with TRBD2. In germline, CDR1 is LNHNV, CDR2 YYDKDF (reference sequence). The CDR3 is 20 amino acids. J was trimmed by 2 bases and V by 1 base; bases with no gene match: 14. The CDR3 here is CATSRVATSGHLAPYNEQFF. DNA of the CDR3: TGTGCCACCAGCAGAGTAGCGACTAGCGGGCACCTGGCCCCCTACAATGAGCAGTTCTTC.

This clonotype has ten or more counts. V usage is TRBV3-1 and J usage is TRBJ2-7, with D perhaps matching TRBD2 (6 bases). Germline assignment: CDR1 LGHDT and CDR2 YNNKEL (reference sequence). CDR3 length: 13 amino acids. Trimming shortened V by 1 base and J by 4 bases, and 8 bases separated the two germline ends. DNA of the CDR3: TGTGCCAGCAGCCAAGCCGGGACTTACGAGCAGTACTTC. It codes for CASSQAGTYEQYF.

The chain uses TRBV18 and TRBJ2-7; perhaps TRBD1 as D (6 bases). V lost 1 base to trimming and J lost 5 bases, with 21 bases between them. This CDR3 is 17 amino acids long. Per germline, CDR1 KGHSH and CDR2 LQKENI. In DNA form, the CDR3 reads TGTGCCAGCTCACCACTCCTTGCAGGGGATAGTGGAGACGAGCAGTACTTC. This codes for CASSPLLAGDSGDEQYF.

This clonotype was observed at least ten times. The chain carries TRBV27 and TRBJ1-1; a weak D match, TRBD1 (5 bases). CDR1 MNHEY and CDR2 SMNVEV come from the germline V gene (reference sequence). Deletions cut 4 bases from V and 5 bases from J, with 14 bases between. The CDR3 covers 14 residues. The CDR3 coding sequence is TGTGCCAGCAGTTCCCCTAGGGGAAGTACTGAAGCTTTCTTT. The encoded protein is CASSSPRGSTEAFF.

In its sample, this clonotype was seen many times. This rearrangement joins TRBV12-3 or TRBV12-4 to TRBJ1-1; TRBD1 might be the D (5 bases). This CDR3 has 12 residues. The V end was cut by 10 bases, the J end by 8 bases, with 17 bases between. CDR3 sequence reads: CATNSQGSEAFF. CDR3 in DNA: TGTGCCACCAACTCTCAGGGTTCAGAAGCTTTCTTT.